The 22 T cell receptor beta chains listed next were all sequenced from one sample in a study of blood T cell repertoires in COVID-19. TCRdb's copy holds only in-frame clones and misses some; the assay was immunoSEQ multiplex PCR. The sample yields some 50,000 clones, approximately 80% seen once. The sequencing sample was made of peripheral blood. The receptors were gathered from a middle-aged man with acute or convalescent COVID-19.

This rearrangement joins TRBV24-1 to TRBJ2-2; TRBD1 aligns across 10 bases. Trimming cost V 7 bases and J 7 bases; bases outside gene matches: 11. Looked up from germline, CDR1 is KGHDR and CDR2 is SFDVKD. The CDR3 is 16 residues long. CDR3 DNA: TGTGCCACCAGCCCAAATGGACAGGGGGAACACGGGGAGCTGTTTTTT. This codes for CATSPNGQGEHGELFF.

This chain joins TRBV7-9 and TRBJ2-6; TRBD2 matches 9 bases. Germline V lookup: CDR1 SEHNR, CDR2 FQNEAQ (reference sequence). The CDR3 is made up of 17 amino acids. The ends lost 0 bases at V and 5 bases at J; junction bases unmatched: 5. The CDR3 loop is CASSLARGGFRANVLTF. DNA of the CDR3: TGTGCCAGCAGCTTAGCGCGGGGGGGGTTCCGGGCCAACGTCCTGACTTTC.

This chain uses TRBV29-1 with TRBJ1-1; D gene unclear. V lost 4 bases, J lost 4 bases, and 13 bases lay in between. The germline V gene has CDR1 SQVTM and CDR2 ANQGSEA. This CDR3 is built from 13 residues. CDR3 sequence (DNA): TGCAGCGTTGCGGGAAACTCAGGCACTGAAGCTTTCTTT. Encoded protein: CSVAGNSGTEAFF.

V gene TRBV7-9 combines with J gene TRBJ2-1; D perhaps matches TRBD1 (6 bases). The germline V and J ends were trimmed by 5 bases and 7 bases, with 18 bases remaining between them. The CDR3 has 15 amino acids. Germline CDR1 SEHNR, CDR2 FQNEAQ (reference sequence). The CDR3 is CASSLTGSRLNEQFF. The CDR3 region has the DNA TGTGCCAGCAGCCTAACAGGGTCTCGCCTGAATGAGCAGTTCTTC.

The chain uses TRBV10-3 and TRBJ2-1; 7 positions match TRBD1. With V trimmed by 11 bases and J by 10 bases, 17 bases remained unmatched. Germline V gene data show CDR1 as ENHRY and CDR2 as SYGVKD. The CDR3 has 14 amino acids. The CDR3 region is CAVQEQGLLGEQFF. For the CDR3, the DNA is TGTGCCGTTCAAGAACAGGGGCTATTAGGGGAGCAGTTCTTC.

This chain uses TRBV27 with TRBJ1-1; the D gene is possibly TRBD1 (6 bases). The CDR3 is 15 residues long. Germline V gene lookup returns CDR1 MNHEY and CDR2 SMNVEV (reference sequence). V lost 3 bases and J lost 4, with 15 bases in between. The CDR3 spells CASSFLGARGTEAFF. The CDR3 bases are TGTGCCAGCAGTTTTTTGGGGGCGCGCGGCACTGAAGCTTTCTTT.

The chain joins TRBV4-1 to TRBJ1-2, with D tentatively TRBD1 (6 bases). Germline assignment: CDR1 MGHRA and CDR2 YSYEKL. The V gene lost 3 bases and the J gene lost 4 bases, with 9 bases spanning the gap. This CDR3 is 13 amino acids long. The DNA of the CDR3 is TGCGCCAGCAGCCATGCAGGGGTCTATGGCTACACCTTC. It specifies CASSHAGVYGYTF.

This sequence joins TRBV12-3 or TRBV12-4 and TRBJ1-2; 9 positions match TRBD1. Losses at the gene ends were 6 bases for V and 7 bases for J; bases not matched to a gene: 6. The CDR3 loop spans 13 amino acids. The chain's CDR3 is CASSPTGGRGYTF. In nucleotides, the CDR3 is TGTGCCAGCAGCCCCACAGGGGGCCGTGGCTACACCTTC.

The genes are TRBV5-1 and TRBJ1-1; 8 nucleotides align to TRBD1. V gave up 4 bases and J gave up 0 bases; unmatched junction bases: 5. Germline values: CDR1 SGHRS, CDR2 YFSETQ. The length of the CDR3 is 15 residues. CDR3 DNA sequence: TGCGCCAGCAGCCTGACAGGGGCCCTGAACACTGAAGCTTTCTTT. It yields the protein CASSLTGALNTEAFF.

This clone was counted a few times. This chain uses TRBV6-4 with TRBJ2-5; 7 positions match TRBD2. The CDR3 is 15 amino acids. Germline assignment: CDR1 MRHNA and CDR2 SNTAGT. Trimming cost V 3 bases and J 5 bases; bases outside gene matches: 9. The CDR3 sequence: CASSERSGASETQYF. The CDR3 nucleotides are TGTGCCAGCAGTGAACGAAGCGGGGCTTCGGAGACCCAGTACTTC.

This clone was seen a few times. V usage is TRBV15 and J usage is TRBJ2-1; 10 positions match TRBD1. CDR3 length: 14 amino acids. Germline V gene sequence: CDR1 LNHNV, CDR2 YYDKDF (reference sequence). V was clipped by 1 base and J by 9 bases; unmatched bases: 3. The CDR3 nucleotides read TGTGCCACCAGCAGAGCTCGGACAGGGGGTGAGCAGTTCTTC. Its translation: CATSRARTGGEQFF.

The gene calls are TRBV6-5 and TRBJ1-1, with 7 bases fitting TRBD1. Germline V gene sequence: CDR1 MNHEY, CDR2 SVGAGI. The CDR3 is 14 amino acids. The V segment lost 3 bases and the J segment 4 bases; nucleotides outside the gene matches: 5. CDR3 region: CASSYNRGGTEAFF. The CDR3 DNA follows: TGTGCCAGCAGTTATAACAGGGGAGGCACTGAAGCTTTCTTT.

The chain has TRBV6-5 and TRBJ1-6, with 7 bases matching TRBD1. Germline CDR1 MNHEY, CDR2 SVGAGI. Trimming at V came to 6 bases and at J to 7 bases, leaving 6 bases not matched to a gene. The CDR3 runs to 14 residues. CDR3 loop: CASRQTGRNSPLHF. DNA for the CDR3: TGTGCCAGCAGACAGACAGGGAGGAATTCACCCCTCCACTTT.

The chain recombines TRBV10-1 with TRBJ2-3, with 15 nucleotides matching TRBD2. Germline V CDR1 and CDR2: WNHNN, SYGVQD (reference sequence). The V gene end was trimmed by 4 bases and the J gene end by 6 bases; junction bases not matched to a gene: 2. This CDR3 is 15 amino acids long. CDR3 sequence reads: CASSAGTSGGDTQYF. CDR3 in DNA: TGCGCCAGCAGTGCAGGGACTAGCGGGGGGGATACGCAGTATTTT.

This chain connects TRBV2 to TRBJ2-7; 7 bases line up with TRBD1. Looked up from germline, CDR1 is SNHLY and CDR2 is FYNNEI. The V and J ends lost 5 bases and 3 bases, in that order; junction bases with no gene match: 7. The CDR3 sequence is 14 residues long. The CDR3 region is CASSRRQGYYEQYF. The CDR3 DNA reads as TGTGCCAGCAGTAGACGACAGGGATACTACGAGCAGTACTTC.

The rearrangement links TRBV10-2 to TRBJ1-2; 7 nucleotides agree with TRBD1. Germline lookup yields CDR1 WSHSY and CDR2 SAAADI. V shed 2 bases, J shed 2 bases, and the junction held 2 bases outside the gene matches. The CDR3 is made up of 14 amino acids. CDR3 nucleotide sequence: TGCGCCAGCAGTGAGGAGGGGGCAAACTATGGCTACACCTTC. Its translation is CASSEEGANYGYTF.

The rearrangement links TRBV12-3 or TRBV12-4 to TRBJ1-1; perhaps TRBD1 as D (5 bases). Trimming removed 2 bases from V and 11 bases from J, with 15 bases in between. This CDR3 has 13 residues. CDR3 in amino acids: CASSLIRGRSAFF. The CDR3 nucleotides read TGTGCCAGCAGTTTAATTCGGGGGAGGTCGGCTTTCTTT.

CDR3 DNA sequence: TGTGCCAGCAGCAATACCGGGACAGGGGGAAGAGCCCAGCATTTT. As protein: CASSNTGTGGRAQHF. This chain links TRBV27 with TRBJ1-5; 11 nucleotides agree with TRBD1. Germline loops: CDR1 MNHEY, CDR2 SMNVEV (reference sequence). V lost 6 bases to trimming and J lost 11 bases; unmatched junction nucleotides: 12. This CDR3 comprises 15 residues.

In its sample, this clone was seen once. J is TRBJ2-7 and V is TRBV5-1; D gene uncertain. This CDR3 has 12 amino acids. The V end lost 2 bases, the J end lost 6 bases, and 9 bases lay between the germline ends. Germline values: CDR1 SGHRS, CDR2 YFSETQ. CDR3: CASSLARSEQYF. The CDR3 DNA sequence: TGCGCCAGCAGCTTAGCGAGGAGCGAGCAGTACTTC.

The rearrangement uses TRBV9 and TRBJ2-7; the match to TRBD1 covers 10 bases. CDR3 length: 16 residues. Germline lookup yields CDR1 SGDLS and CDR2 YYNGEE. The trim removed 4 bases at V and 0 bases at J, leaving 7 bases unmatched. The CDR3 DNA is TGTGCCAGCAGCTTTGGGACAGGGGACCCCTCCTACGAGCAGTACTTC. It specifies CASSFGTGDPSYEQYF.

This clone came up once. The CDR3 sequence: CAWSVKAGWGQETQYF. The CDR3 DNA follows: TGTGCCTGGAGTGTAAAGGCGGGGTGGGGTCAAGAGACCCAGTACTTC. This chain links TRBV30 with TRBJ2-5; maybe TRBD2 (6 bases). The germline CDR1 and CDR2 sequences are GTSNPN and SVGIG (reference sequence). The V gene lost 0 bases and the J gene lost 2 bases, with 16 bases spanning the gap. CDR3 length: 16 residues.

This clone has only a few counts. CDR3 residues: CASSPIGTLGQPQHF. CDR3 nucleotide sequence: TGTGCCAGCAGCCCAATAGGTACGTTGGGCCAGCCCCAGCATTTT. This rearrangement joins TRBV11-2 to TRBJ1-5; D remains ambiguous. The CDR3 sequence is 15 residues long. Trimming pared 5 bases from V and 7 bases from J, leaving 18 bases between. Germline CDR1 is SGHAT and CDR2 is FQNNGV.